The 4 T cell receptor beta chains below all came from one sample that was sequenced in a study of CD8+ T cells in alopecia areata. Extracted from the samples, RNA was reverse transcribed into cDNA to serve as the sequencing template. Libraries were prepared by immunoSEQ multiplex PCR; TCRdb keeps only in-frame clonotypes and omits some of them. Of 150,000 to 200,000 clones in the sample, around 63% were seen once. The material was CD4+ T cells sorted from blood, obtained at week 0. These receptors came from a human donor with alopecia areata.

This chain links TRBV7-2 with TRBJ1-2; TRBD1 matches at 7 bases. Trimming removed 1 base from V and 1 base from J; junction bases left unmatched: 3. CDR1 and CDR2 from the germline V gene are SGHTA and FQGNSA. The CDR3 length is 15 residues. CDR3 in DNA: TGTGCCAGCAGCTTAGACCGGGACAGTAACTATGGCTACACCTTC. It specifies CASSLDRDSNYGYTF.

The chain is built from TRBV2 and TRBJ2-5; no clear D. Trimming cost V 4 bases and J 4 bases, with 7 bases left between them. This CDR3 comprises 12 residues. CDR1 and CDR2 from the germline V gene are SNHLY and FYNNEI. This CDR3 reads CASSVELETQYF. The CDR3 nucleotides are TGTGCCAGCAGTGTTGAATTAGAGACCCAGTACTTC. The full variable domain, its missing parts supplied by reference TRBV2 and TRBJ2-5, is EPEVTQTPSHQVTQMGQEVILRCVPISNHLYFYWYRQILGQKVEFLVSFYNNEISEKSEIFDDQFSVERPDGSNFTLKIRSTKLEDSAMYFCASSVELETQYFGPGTRLLVL.

The V call is TRBV5-3, the J call TRBJ2-5; 7 bases are shared with TRBD1. TRBV5-3 is designated an ORF whose function remains uncertain. This CDR3 region has 14 residues. J lost 4 bases, V lost 1 base, and 4 bases had no gene match. Here the CDR3 reads CARSLRDSGETQYF. CDR3 nucleotide sequence: TGTGCCAGAAGCTTGCGGGACAGTGGAGAGACCCAGTACTTC.

The chain is built from TRBV19 and TRBJ1-5; D not certain. The CDR3 runs 16 residues. Trimming cost V 1 base and J 0 bases, with 10 bases left between them. Germline V lookup: CDR1 LNHDA, CDR2 SQIVND (reference sequence). CDR3 DNA: TGTGCCAGTAGTATAGGTGGCAGCCATAGCAATCAGCCCCAGCATTTT. As protein: CASSIGGSHSNQPQHF.